This paragraph covers one TCR beta chain sequence. Its antigen is not known. The CDR3 runs 15 residues. J lost 4 bases, V lost 7 bases, and 7 bases had no gene match. From germline, CDR1 is MNHNS and CDR2 SASEGT. Data came from immunoSEQ multiplex PCR; TCRdb stores just in-frame clones and leaves some out. The sample includes tens of thousands of clones, roughly 85% of them seen just once. The record originates from a study of OX40 agonist ivuxolimab in advanced cancers. Study details: Each dose-escalation patient presented with hepatocellular carcinoma, melanoma, renal cell or head and neck cancer. Study outcomes and limitations: There was clonal expansion of CD4+ and CD8+ blood T cells by week 6 at 0.1 to 3.0 mg/kg. Expanded clones were, on average, more numerous in CD8+ T cells than in CD4+. What antigens the expanded peripheral T cells recognized was never established.

The chain links TRBV6-1 to TRBJ1-1; 12 bases fit TRBD1. Sequenced material: CD4+ or CD8+ T cells sorted from blood, taken in a trial of the OX40 agonist ivuxolimab. The clonotype was recovered from an adult with an advanced solid tumor such as melanoma, head and neck, liver or kidney cancer. Here the CDR3 reads CASKSGTGGFTEAFF. CDR3 nucleotides: TGTGCCAGCAAATCCGGGACAGGGGGCTTCACTGAAGCTTTCTTT.